This T cell receptor beta chain came from a study of blood T cell repertoires in COVID-19. The CDR3 covers 16 residues. V was pared by 5 bases and J by 3 bases, with 20 bases between. Germline lookup yields CDR1 MDHEN and CDR2 SYDVKM. The cohort comprised adults aged roughly 18 to 90 years residing in 20 to 25 US areas. Up to 2 weeks before entering the study, exposed participants had met a COVID-19 case. TCRdb keeps only in-frame clones here, not all; method: immunoSEQ multiplex PCR. The profile covers under 250,000 clones, with around four fifths appearing a single time and approximately 4% taken by the ten largest.

The chain recombines TRBV28 with TRBJ2-7; D may be TRBD2 (6 bases). Specimen: PBMCs or T cells enriched from blood (not recorded which). The clonotype was recovered from a middle-aged woman who had been exposed to COVID-19. CDR3 region: CASSDPQALEGYEQYF. The DNA of the CDR3 is TGTGCCAGCAGTGACCCCCAGGCCCTGGAGGGCTACGAGCAGTACTTC.